Presented here are 22 T cell receptor beta chains from one specimen sequenced in a study of shared clonotypes between healthy human individuals. Sequencing was performed with immunoSEQ multiplex PCR; in TCRdb, only in-frame clones are kept and a portion is missing. The sample yields over a million clones, approximately 68% seen once. Sequencing input: memory CD4+ T cells sorted from blood. Subset denoted: CD45RA-negative fraction. These receptors were taken from a man between 18 and 35 years old in good health.

Concerning this clone: A read error is possible here, since a much larger clone lies one base away. The chain is built from TRBV28 and TRBJ1-5; D not certain. The V and J ends lost 6 bases and 0 bases respectively, with 3 bases between them. Germline lookup yields CDR1 MDHEN and CDR2 SYDVKM. CDR3 size: 12 residues. The CDR3 bases are TGTGCCAGCAGAAATAGCAATCAGCCCCAGCATTTT. Its protein product is CASRNSNQPQHF.

This chain links TRBV5-1 with TRBJ1-4; 9 bases map to TRBD1. Germline CDR1 reads SGHRS; CDR2 reads YFSETQ. J gave up 4 bases and V 8 bases, and 6 bases lay outside the gene matches. The CDR3 is 14 amino acids. CDR3 in amino acids: CASKPDRGNEKLFF. CDR3 bases: TGCGCCAGTAAACCGGACAGGGGTAATGAAAAACTGTTTTTT.

The rearrangement uses TRBV7-3 and TRBJ1-2; the D gene is possibly TRBD1 (5 bases). This CDR3 region has 15 residues. V shed 1 base and J shed 4 bases, with 13 bases lying between them. Germline V gene data show CDR1 as SGHTA and CDR2 as FQGTGA. In DNA, the CDR3 is TGTGCCAGCAGCTTAAGGGGAGGGGCAGGCTATGGCTACACCTTC. Encoded protein: CASSLRGGAGYGYTF.

V gene TRBV30 combines with J gene TRBJ1-4; D gene uncertain. This CDR3 has 16 residues. The germline V gene encodes CDR1 GTSNPN and CDR2 SVGIG (reference sequence). V lost 3 bases and J lost 3, with 17 bases in between. The CDR3 region has the DNA TGTGCCTGGAGCCCGGAAAAGGGAGAAGCTAATGAAAAACTGTTTTTT. It yields the protein CAWSPEKGEANEKLFF.

V usage is TRBV10-1 and J usage is TRBJ2-1; 10 bases map to TRBD2. J lost 3 bases, V lost 3 bases, and 2 bases had no gene match. Per germline, CDR1 WNHNN and CDR2 SYGVQD (reference sequence). The CDR3 totals 15 residues. The CDR3 protein is CASSELAGLYNEQFF. The CDR3 nucleotides read TGCGCCAGCAGTGAACTAGCGGGACTCTACAATGAGCAGTTCTTC.

The chain carries TRBV19 and TRBJ2-3; D is possibly TRBD1 or TRBD2 (5 bases each). V lost 1 base and J lost 0, with 11 bases in between. There are 16 residues in the CDR3. The germline CDR1 and CDR2 sequences are LNHDA and SQIVND (reference sequence). For the CDR3, the DNA is TGTGCCAGTAGTATAGGCACGGGGCTAAGCACAGATACGCAGTATTTT. Translating it yields CASSIGTGLSTDTQYF.

The V gene is TRBV7-3, the J gene TRBJ1-4, with 9 bases lining up with TRBD1. Germline trimming cut 2 bases from V and 5 bases from J; bases unmatched to any gene: 12. CDR3 length: 18 residues. The germline V gene encodes CDR1 SGHTA and CDR2 FQGTGA. In DNA, the CDR3 is TGTGCCAGCAGCTTATACCCTACCGGGACAGGGATGAATGAAAAACTGTTTTTT. The encoded protein is CASSLYPTGTGMNEKLFF.

This clone has only one observation. This rearrangement joins TRBV7-2 to TRBJ2-5, with 9 bases matching TRBD1. The germline CDR1 and CDR2 sequences are SGHTA and FQGNSA. J lost 5 bases, V lost 5 bases, and 9 bases had no gene match. The CDR3 spans 15 residues. The CDR3 DNA follows: TGTGCCAGCAGCGCGGGGACAGGGTTTTTGGAGACCCAGTACTTC. It yields the protein CASSAGTGFLETQYF.

The gene calls are TRBV18 and TRBJ1-2; possible D gene TRBD1, 6 bases. With 2 bases removed from V and 0 bases from J, the gap between germline ends came to 10 bases. Germline CDR1 and CDR2: KGHSH and LQKENI. The CDR3 has 15 residues. CDR3 coding DNA: TGTGCCAGCTCACCAGGAGGACAGACTAACTATGGCTACACCTTC. Protein product: CASSPGGQTNYGYTF. The variable domain in full, with the rest retrieved from reference TRBV18 and TRBJ1-2, is NAGVMQNPRHLVRRRGQEARLRCSPMKGHSHVYWYRQLPEEGLKFMVYLQKENIIDESGMPKERFSAEFPKEGPSILRIQQVVRGDSAAYFCASSPGGQTNYGYTFGSGTRLTVV.

The V call is TRBV21-1, the J call TRBJ2-7; TRBD1 was called by the table and not checked on the DNA. TRBV21-1 counts as a pseudogene. The CDR3 totals 16 residues. The CDR3 here is CASSNVWTGASYEQYF. CDR3 DNA sequence: TGTGCCAGCAGCAACGTTTGGACAGGGGCTTCCTACGAGCAGTACTTC.

In DNA form, the CDR3 reads TGTGCCAGTAGTATAGCACATTCTAGCAATCAGCCCCAGCATTTT. It is translated as CASSIAHSSNQPQHF. The genes are TRBV19 and TRBJ1-5, with D uncertain. The V gene lost 1 base and the J gene lost 0 bases, with 7 bases spanning the gap. The CDR3 length is 15 residues. Germline V gives CDR1 LNHDA, CDR2 SQIVND (reference sequence).

A remark on this clone: Other DNA variants within this sample encode the same CDR3. The rearrangement joins TRBV18 to TRBJ2-7; D unclear. The CDR3 has 12 residues. CDR1 KGHSH and CDR2 LQKENI come from the germline V gene. Trimming removed 3 bases at V and 7 bases at J, with 10 bases between. The CDR3, as DNA: TGTGCCAGCTCACCCACGGATCGGGAGCAGTACTTC. It translates to CASSPTDREQYF.

This clone was detected a few times. The chain combines TRBV14 with TRBJ1-5; TRBD1 matches 9 bases. J lost 3 bases, V lost 3 bases, and 9 bases had no gene match. CDR3 length equals 17 residues. CDR1 is SGHDN and CDR2 is FVKESK in the germline V gene. CDR3 loop: CASSQGQGHLSNQPQHF. CDR3 nucleotide sequence: TGTGCCAGCAGCCAGGGACAGGGCCACTTATCCAATCAGCCCCAGCATTTT.

V and J are TRBV28 and TRBJ1-5; TRBD1 aligns across 7 bases. Trimming at V came to 3 bases and at J to 6 bases, leaving 20 bases not matched to a gene. There are 19 residues in the CDR3. Germline CDR1 MDHEN, CDR2 SYDVKM. This CDR3 reads CASSFEIWIAGRGFQPQHF. The CDR3 bases are TGTGCCAGCAGTTTTGAAATTTGGATTGCGGGCAGGGGGTTTCAGCCCCAGCATTTT.

The rearrangement uses TRBV5-1 and TRBJ2-3; TRBD1 matches 7 bases. V trimming: 6 bases; J trimming: 6 bases; junction bases outside the gene matches: 13. CDR3 size: 15 residues. The germline V gene has CDR1 SGHRS and CDR2 YFSETQ. The chain's CDR3 is CASNLGRQGVDTQYF. CDR3 nucleotide sequence: TGCGCCAGCAACCTCGGACGACAGGGAGTCGATACGCAGTATTTT.

The chain links TRBV30 to TRBJ1-6; a possible D gene is TRBD1 (5 bases). V shed 8 bases and J shed 9 bases, with 17 bases lying between them. CDR1 is GTSNPN and CDR2 is SVGIG in the germline V gene (reference sequence). The length of the CDR3 is 13 residues. The CDR3 nucleotides are TGTGCCGGGACGCTCTCAGAGGGTTCACCCCTCCACTTT. Its protein is CAGTLSEGSPLHF.

The chain carries TRBV5-4 and TRBJ2-1; D might be TRBD2 (5 bases). CDR3 length: 13 residues. V was trimmed by 0 bases and J by 9 bases, leaving 10 bases between them. The germline V gene has CDR1 SGHNT and CDR2 YYREEE (reference sequence). The CDR3 DNA is TGTGCCAGCAGCTTGGACGGGATAGGTGAGCAGTTCTTC. It yields the protein CASSLDGIGEQFF.

The rearrangement uses TRBV7-2 and TRBJ1-5; D unclear. This CDR3 is 13 amino acids long. Trimming cost V 5 bases and J 4 bases, with 9 bases left between them. Germline lookup yields CDR1 SGHTA and CDR2 FQGNSA. The chain's CDR3 is CASSLSRNQPQHF. As DNA, the CDR3 is TGTGCCAGCAGCCTCTCCAGGAATCAGCCCCAGCATTTT.

The chain couples TRBV7-2 to TRBJ2-5; 7 bases align to TRBD1. Trimming cost V 1 base and J 3 bases; bases outside gene matches: 5. The CDR3 consists of 15 residues. CDR1 is SGHTA, CDR2 FQGNSA, per germline. CDR3 sequence: CASSLVQGVKETQYF. The DNA of the CDR3 is TGTGCCAGCAGCTTAGTTCAGGGGGTCAAAGAGACCCAGTACTTC.

In this sample, this clone turned up once. The gene calls are TRBV19 and TRBJ1-4; unclear D gene. Germline V gene lookup returns CDR1 LNHDA and CDR2 SQIVND (reference sequence). V lost 5 bases to trimming and J lost 0 bases, with 13 bases between them. This CDR3 comprises 16 residues. The CDR3 protein is CASSGRTVATNEKLFF. CDR3 sequence (DNA): TGTGCCAGTAGTGGAAGGACGGTTGCAACTAATGAAAAACTGTTTTTT.

This chain uses TRBV2 with TRBJ1-1; possible D gene TRBD1, 5 bases. CDR1 and CDR2 (germline): SNHLY, FYNNEI. The CDR3 is made up of 11 amino acids. The CDR3 here is CVCSRATEAFF. The CDR3 DNA reads as TGTGTTTGTTCCAGGGCCACTGAAGCTTTCTTT.

V is TRBV4-1 and J is TRBJ1-2; no reliable D call. CDR1 and CDR2 from the germline V gene are MGHRA and YSYEKL. Trimming cost V 0 bases and J 7 bases, with 9 bases left between them. This CDR3 comprises 13 residues. The CDR3 DNA reads TGCGCCAGCAGCCAAGATCTACGGGGTGGCTACACCTTC. This encodes CASSQDLRGGYTF.